This TCR beta chain was recorded in a study of T cells expressing NK-cell markers. Across the study: Seven HCMV-seropositive donors and one seronegative donor made up the eight sequenced donors.

Study findings and constraints: A few of the donors also had these clonotypes leading their CD3+CD56-NKG2C+ fraction.

As for this clonotype: As yet, its antigen is unknown.

For each CDR3 protein, TCRdb gives one entry from its re-call of the 5' RACE reads, without DNA. The table lists 200,000 to 300,000 distinct CDR3 sequences. The receptor was isolated from a woman aged 18 to 69 in good health. The sample was blood T cells: a sorted CD56 or NKG2C T cell subset, CD4+ or CD8+ T cells, or bulk PBMC T cells (not recorded which).

The CDR3 reads CASSPLGEGRWNEQFF. The chain combines TRBV27 with TRBJ2-1; TCRdb outputs TRBD2, but without DNA this stays unchecked. The CDR3 is made up of 16 amino acids. CDR1 is MNHEY, CDR2 SMNVEV, per germline (reference sequence).